This T cell receptor (beta chain) was documented in a study of blood T cell repertoires in COVID-19 (TCRdb year 2020). A note on the overall study: The collaborator samples originated in the United States, Italy and Spain and spanned the acute and convalescent phases of COVID-19. Sample metadata almost always included a de-identified subject ID, COVID-19 status, age in years and sex. The samples were drawn from two sources: the first 160 participants of the ongoing ImmuneRACE study, and approximately 1,300 subjects contributed by 6 global collaborators. The material from the prospective study consisted of cDNA or gDNA derived from T cells, B-cell-depleted T cells, or PBMCs. Where available, HLA class I and class II types were taken from metadata supplied by the sample provider and were not determined by assay-based typing. A freely available public database, intended as a resource for researchers studying the immune response to SARS-CoV-2, is where the repertoires were released. The dataset comprised deeply sampled blood TCRbeta repertoires from subjects exposed to, actively infected with, or recovered from COVID-19.

V ends up 7 bases short and J 2 bases short, with an unmatched junction base count of 10. The CDR3, cysteine through phenylalanine, is 15 amino acids long. The CDR3 DNA has 45 bases and is translated from base 1. CDR1 and CDR2 are drawn from the germline V gene: ENHRY, SYGVKD. Collaborating institutions collected whole blood in K2EDTA tubes following their own protocols. Collaborator samples were shipped for TCRbeta analysis as frozen whole blood, isolated PBMCs, or DNA extracted from either sample type. The immunoSEQ Assay, a bias-controlled multiplex PCR, was used to amplify TCRbeta CDR3 regions from genomic DNA. The paper's data handling went like this. Nucleated cell counts per sample were estimated from amplification of reference gene primers within the assay. Sequence reads were collapsed and filtered to measure the absolute abundance of every unique TCRbeta CDR3 rearrangement. For each sample, productive Simpson clonality was calculated by taking the square root of Simpson's diversity index across productive rearrangements. This immuneACCESS table, as held by TCRdb, lists in-frame sequences with V and J called but not all clones. Of the missing ones, under half trace to an unresolved V gene in checked studies; the others have no known cause. D and trimming were read from the DNA, whereas the V and J calls and clone size are those reported in that table. The table for this sample lists around 140,000 clones; 78% of them were counted only once. The top ten clones comprise about 1.8% of the sample.

What the work shows at the level of the full study, not this receptor alone: The quantity of clinical and demographic metadata differed by source and by participant and was supplied without curation.

Concerning this clone: Its antigen remains unidentified. Base qualities are not recorded, but no much larger clone differs from it by a single base.

Sequencing input: peripheral blood. The receptor was isolated from a woman aged 55-75 years with acute or convalescent COVID-19. In this chain, TRBV10-3 is recombined with TRBJ2-7; 8 middle bases align to TRBD1. The CDR3 protein sequence reads: CAITERAGGTYEQYF. The sequence in DNA is TGTGCCATCACCGAACGGGCAGGGGGCACCTACGAGCAGTACTTC.